The next 30 T cell receptor beta chains were all read from a single sample in a study of blood T cell repertoires in COVID-19 (dated by TCRdb to about 2020). Library generation was performed with the immunoSEQ multiplex PCR assay. Held by TCRdb, this immuneACCESS table contains in-frame sequences only and omits some clones. Under half of the omission traces to an unresolved V gene where checked; the cause of the rest is unknown. The sample table shows roughly 150,000 clones, and around 89% are seen once. The ten largest clones capture 2.5% to 3.5% of the sample. Material for sequencing was peripheral blood. The source is an older woman with active COVID-19.

The chain is built from TRBV19 and TRBJ2-3; the D gene is possibly TRBD2 (7 bases). Germline assignment: CDR1 LNHDA and CDR2 SQIVND (reference sequence). V was pared by 6 bases and J by 4 bases, with 17 bases between. This CDR3 has 15 amino acids. This CDR3 reads CASSPFGEGADTQYF. The CDR3 DNA reads TGTGCCAGTAGCCCTTTTGGGGAGGGGGCAGATACGCAGTATTTT.

The chain uses TRBV4-1 and TRBJ2-7; maybe TRBD2 (6 bases). V was trimmed by 3 bases and J by 4 bases, leaving 16 bases between them. Germline CDR1 and CDR2: MGHRA and YSYEKL. CDR3 length equals 15 residues. In DNA, the CDR3 is TGCGCCAGCAGCCACACCGGGACTGACTCTTACGAGCAGTACTTC. Translated, it gives CASSHTGTDSYEQYF.

This chain connects TRBV18 to TRBJ2-7; D possibly corresponds to TRBD2 (6 bases). Germline-derived CDR1 and CDR2 are KGHSH and LQKENI. CDR3 size: 15 residues. The V end was cut by 0 bases, the J end by 3 bases, with 12 bases between. The CDR3: CASSPPATTSYEQYF. CDR3 bases: TGTGCCAGCTCACCACCCGCTACGACTAGCTACGAGCAGTACTTC. Drawing the rest from reference TRBV18 and TRBJ2-7, the complete variable domain is NAGVMQNPRHLVRRRGQEARLRCSPMKGHSHVYWYRQLPEEGLKFMVYLQKENIIDESGMPKERFSAEFPKEGPSILRIQQVVRGDSAAYFCASSPPATTSYEQYFGPGTRLTVT.

The chain has TRBV9 and TRBJ2-4; a possible D gene is TRBD2 (5 bases). Per the germline V gene, CDR1 is SGDLS and CDR2 is YYNGEE. The CDR3 covers 15 residues. The V end was cut by 3 bases, the J end by 1 base, with 11 bases between. CDR3 protein: CASSAEWEAKNIQYF. As DNA, the CDR3 is TGTGCCAGCAGCGCAGAATGGGAGGCCAAAAACATTCAGTACTTC. Looking up the rest from reference TRBV9 and TRBJ2-4 gives the full variable domain: DSGVTQTPKHLITATGQRVTLRCSPRSGDLSVYWYQQSLDQGLQFLIQYYNGEERAKGNILERFSAQQFPDLHSELNLSSLELGDSALYFCASSAEWEAKNIQYFGAGTRLSVL.

The V and J genes are TRBV19 and TRBJ2-1; tentatively, D is TRBD2 (6 bases). Germline loops: CDR1 LNHDA, CDR2 SQIVND (reference sequence). The length of the CDR3 is 14 residues. Trimming cost V 5 bases and J 5 bases, with 13 bases left between them. In DNA, the CDR3 is TGTGCCAGTAGTTCGCCTAGCGTAGACAATGAGCAGTTCTTC. Translated, it gives CASSSPSVDNEQFF.

V and J are TRBV5-4 and TRBJ2-7; 8 bases fit TRBD2. Germline lookup yields CDR1 SGHNT and CDR2 YYREEE (reference sequence). The CDR3 sequence is 13 residues long. V shed 4 bases and J 3 bases; nucleotides not matched to a gene: 3. CDR3 residues: CASSPGGDYEQYF. CDR3 nucleotides: TGTGCCAGCAGCCCGGGGGGGGACTACGAGCAGTACTTC.

This chain connects TRBV7-9 to TRBJ1-4; D possibly corresponds to TRBD1 (5 bases). Trimming pared 0 bases from V and 8 bases from J, leaving 16 bases between. Germline values: CDR1 SEHNR, CDR2 FQNEAQ (reference sequence). There are 16 residues in the CDR3. DNA of the CDR3: TGTGCCAGCAGCTTAGCGGCGGGGAGGGGTGGCGAAAAACTGTTTTTT. This translates into CASSLAAGRGGEKLFF.

The rearrangement links TRBV28 to TRBJ2-5; D is perhaps TRBD1 (5 bases). Trimming took off 7 bases at V and 10 bases at J, with 19 bases between the two ends. This CDR3 spans 13 amino acids. Looked up from germline, CDR1 is MDHEN and CDR2 is SYDVKM. The CDR3 spells CASNRQSLRGQYF. In DNA, the CDR3 is TGTGCCAGCAACCGACAGTCGTTAAGGGGCCAGTACTTC.

J is TRBJ1-2 and V is TRBV27; 10 bases map to TRBD1. The ends lost 1 base at V and 3 bases at J; junction bases unmatched: 8. This CDR3 is 17 amino acids long. Germline CDR1 MNHEY, CDR2 SMNVEV (reference sequence). The CDR3 sequence: CASSLFPRQGADYGYTF. The CDR3 coding sequence is TGTGCCAGCAGTTTATTTCCCCGACAGGGGGCAGACTATGGCTACACCTTC.

The chain employs TRBV5-1 and TRBJ2-1, with D perhaps TRBD2 (6 bases). The CDR3 extends over 15 amino acids. V was trimmed by 4 bases and J by 2 bases, leaving 13 bases between them. In germline, CDR1 is SGHRS, CDR2 YFSETQ. The DNA of the CDR3 is TGCGCCAGCAGCCGAGCAGGAGGGCCCTACAATGAGCAGTTCTTC. Its translation: CASSRAGGPYNEQFF.

The CDR3 reads CASRPSVTGELFF. CDR3 nucleotides: TGTGCCAGCAGACCTAGCGTCACCGGGGAGCTGTTTTTT. The chain couples TRBV12-3 or TRBV12-4 to TRBJ2-2; TRBD2 is a possible D gene (6 bases). The CDR3 loop spans 13 amino acids. Between the trimmed V and J ends, which lost 6 bases and 4 bases, there was a span of 9 bases.

This sequence joins TRBV20-1 and TRBJ2-7; 11 nucleotides line up with TRBD2. The CDR3 has 19 residues. V was clipped by 3 bases and J by 0 bases; unmatched bases: 16. Looked up from germline, CDR1 is DFQATT and CDR2 is SNEGSKA (reference sequence). Written as DNA, the CDR3 is TGCAGTGCTAGTGGCCTACTAGCGGGAGTTCTTGTGAGCTCCTACGAGCAGTACTTC. Amino acid sequence: CSASGLLAGVLVSSYEQYF.

This chain joins TRBV12-3 or TRBV12-4 and TRBJ1-6; no firm D call. The CDR3 has 12 residues. V was cut by 6 bases and J by 9 bases, with 9 bases left in between. Here the CDR3 DNA reads TGTGCCAGCAGGCTGGGAGGTTCACCCCTCCACTTT. It translates to CASRLGGSPLHF.

This chain connects TRBV5-5 to TRBJ2-1, with 7 bases lining up with TRBD1. Germline lookup yields CDR1 SGHKS and CDR2 YYEKEE (reference sequence). The V and J ends lost 6 bases and 4 bases, in that order; junction bases with no gene match: 7. The CDR3 consists of 14 residues. In DNA form, the CDR3 reads TGTGCCAGCAACCTAGCAGGGGGTTACAATGAGCAGTTCTTC. This gives the protein CASNLAGGYNEQFF. The variable domain in full, with the rest retrieved from reference TRBV5-5 and TRBJ2-1, is DAGVTQSPTHLIKTRGQQVTLRCSPISGHKSVSWYQQVLGQGPQFIFQYYEKEERGRGNFPDRFSARQFPNYSSELNVNALLLGDSALYLCASNLAGGYNEQFFGPGTRLTVL.

Only a few counts were recorded for this clone. The chain is built from TRBV12-3 or TRBV12-4 and TRBJ2-1; the D gene is possibly TRBD2 (5 bases). V lost 6 bases and J 11 bases, leaving 8 bases between the germline ends. CDR3 length equals 10 residues. CDR3 sequence: CASSGKQQFF. CDR3 DNA sequence: TGTGCCAGCAGCGGGAAACAGCAGTTCTTC.

J is TRBJ1-5 and V is TRBV19; D not resolved. The germline V and J ends were trimmed by 5 bases and 6 bases, with 11 bases remaining between them. Germline-derived CDR1 and CDR2 are LNHDA and SQIVND (reference sequence). The CDR3 consists of 13 residues. This CDR3 is CASSRPGFQPQHF. The CDR3, as DNA: TGTGCCAGTAGTCGACCAGGCTTTCAGCCCCAGCATTTT.

V is TRBV28 and J is TRBJ2-1, with D maybe TRBD2 (6 bases). The ends were cut back, 7 bases at V and 5 bases at J, with 15 bases in the middle. The CDR3 is 14 amino acids. Germline lookup yields CDR1 MDHEN and CDR2 SYDVKM. CDR3 sequence (DNA): TGTGCCAGCACCCCTGCGGGGCGACACAATGAGCAGTTCTTC. This translates into CASTPAGRHNEQFF.

The chain recombines TRBV2 with TRBJ2-5; D remains ambiguous. The CDR3 spans 15 residues. Germline-derived CDR1 and CDR2 are SNHLY and FYNNEI. Trimming cost V 1 base and J 5 bases, with 14 bases left between them. In DNA, the CDR3 is TGTGCCAGCAGTGAAGGGATGCAGGAAAGCGAGACCCAGTACTTC. This codes for CASSEGMQESETQYF.

The J gene is TRBJ1-1, the V gene TRBV6-5, with 8 bases aligning to TRBD1. CDR3 length: 14 amino acids. V gave up 6 bases and J gave up 9 bases; unmatched junction bases: 12. Germline assignment: CDR1 MNHEY and CDR2 SVGAGI. The CDR3 protein is CASSYLAGGGKAFF. Here the CDR3 DNA reads TGTGCCAGCAGCTACCTGGCAGGGGGCGGTAAAGCTTTCTTT.

The rearrangement uses TRBV7-2 and TRBJ2-7; 8 nucleotides align to TRBD1. Trimming at V came to 4 bases and at J to 3 bases, leaving 5 bases not matched to a gene. This CDR3 comprises 14 residues. Germline CDR1 is SGHTA and CDR2 is FQGNSA. The DNA of the CDR3 is TGTGCCAGCAGCTCCCGGGACAGGAACTACGAGCAGTACTTC. Translated, it gives CASSSRDRNYEQYF. Full variable domain (remainder filled in from reference TRBV7-2 and TRBJ2-7): GAGVSQSPSNKVTEKGKDVELRCDPISGHTALYWYRQSLGQGLEFLIYFQGNSAPDKSGLPSDRFSAERTGGSVSTLTIQRTQQEDSAVYLCASSSRDRNYEQYFGPGTRLTVT.

The chain carries TRBV10-2 and TRBJ1-1, with no clear D. The CDR3 runs 12 residues. The ends were cut back, 7 bases at V and 2 bases at J, with 8 bases in the middle. The V gene's germline CDR1 is WSHSY and CDR2 SAAADI. This CDR3 reads CASNTRNTEAFF. As DNA, the CDR3 is TGCGCCAGCAACACCCGAAACACTGAAGCTTTCTTT.

The V gene is TRBV4-2, the J gene TRBJ2-4, with 12 nucleotides matching TRBD2. There are 17 residues in the CDR3. V lost 0 bases, J lost 6 bases, and 6 bases stayed unmatched. The germline gives CDR1 LGHNA, CDR2 YNFKEQ. The CDR3 region is CASSQEILAGGRNIQYF. The CDR3 DNA follows: TGTGCCAGCAGCCAAGAAATTCTAGCGGGAGGGCGAAACATTCAGTACTTC.

The rearrangement links TRBV5-4 to TRBJ1-2; weak D call: TRBD1 (6 bases). The CDR3 totals 13 residues. Germline V gene lookup returns CDR1 SGHNT and CDR2 YYREEE (reference sequence). V was clipped by 0 bases and J by 3 bases, with 6 bases between them. The CDR3 is CASSLAGDYGYTF. The DNA of the CDR3 is TGTGCCAGCAGCTTGGCAGGGGACTATGGCTACACCTTC.

The chain has TRBV13 and TRBJ1-1; 9 bases match TRBD1. Losses at the gene ends were 8 bases for V and 5 bases for J; bases not matched to a gene: 3. CDR1 and CDR2 from the germline V gene are PRHDT and FYEKMQ (reference sequence). This CDR3 spans 12 amino acids. CDR3 bases: TGTGCCAGCTCGGACAGGGGAACTGAAGCTTTCTTT. Protein sequence: CASSDRGTEAFF.

The chain has TRBV29-1 and TRBJ2-1; 8 bases agree with TRBD2. The CDR3 covers 15 residues. Germline V lookup: CDR1 SQVTM, CDR2 ANQGSEA. The J segment lost 4 bases and the V segment lost 8 bases, leaving 13 bases of the junction unmatched. CDR3 region: CSCRWGTRGYNEQFF. Here the CDR3 DNA reads TGCAGCTGCAGGTGGGGGACTAGGGGTTACAATGAGCAGTTCTTC.

This clone showed up just once. This sequence joins TRBV29-1 and TRBJ2-7; 7 bases align to TRBD1. Germline lookup yields CDR1 SQVTM and CDR2 ANQGSEA. There are 13 residues in the CDR3. After removal of 5 bases from V and 0 bases from J, the junction contained 4 bases not matched to a gene. The CDR3 DNA follows: TGCAGCGTTCGGCAGGGGGACTCCTACGAGCAGTACTTC. Its translation is CSVRQGDSYEQYF.

Details on this clone: This same CDR3 is encoded by further DNA sequences in the sample. The chain combines TRBV28 with TRBJ2-7; 9 positions agree with TRBD1. J gave up 2 bases and V 4 bases, and 6 bases lay outside the gene matches. The germline CDR1 and CDR2 sequences are MDHEN and SYDVKM. The CDR3 is 15 residues long. CDR3 amino acids: CASSSAGTGTYEQYF. CDR3 coding DNA: TGTGCCAGCAGTTCGGCGGGGACAGGGACCTACGAGCAGTACTTC.

This clone occurred once. The chain links TRBV5-5 to TRBJ1-6; D is unclear. The CDR3 sequence is 16 residues long. Germline assignment: CDR1 SGHKS and CDR2 YYEKEE (reference sequence). Trimming removed 0 bases from V and 7 bases from J, with 14 bases in between. This chain's CDR3 is CASSLAGISLNSPLHF. The CDR3 DNA is TGTGCCAGCAGCTTGGCGGGGATTAGTTTAAATTCACCCCTCCACTTT.

The chain couples TRBV14 to TRBJ2-1, with 7 bases fitting TRBD2. V was clipped by 1 base and J by 4 bases; unmatched bases: 4. Germline V gives CDR1 SGHDN, CDR2 FVKESK. The CDR3 is 15 amino acids. The CDR3 DNA sequence: TGTGCCAGCAGCCAAGTTACTAGCGCGTACAATGAGCAGTTCTTC. As protein: CASSQVTSAYNEQFF.

This clone was seen only a few times. The chain joins TRBV6-6 to TRBJ2-3; no clear D gene. V was pared by 6 bases and J by 2 bases, with 15 bases between. CDR1 is MNHNY and CDR2 is SVGAGI in the germline V gene (reference sequence). The CDR3 length is 15 residues. Here the CDR3 DNA reads TGTGCCAGCAGGCCCGGGTCGATTTACACAGATACGCAGTATTTT. Translation gives CASRPGSIYTDTQYF.